Presented here are 23 T cell receptor beta chains from one specimen sequenced in a study of T cell responses to AZD1222 COVID-19 vaccine. The assay was immunoSEQ multiplex PCR, and TCRdb's table has in-frame clones only and misses some. This sample has about 64,000 clones, with around 90% found just once. Source: peripheral blood, taken 28 days after the second dose of the MenACWY control vaccine. Receptors originate from an adult who received the MenACWY meningococcal vaccine as a control.

This clone appeared once. The chain uses TRBV7-2 and TRBJ2-2; 9 positions agree with TRBD2. J gave up 6 bases and V 5 bases, and 13 bases lay outside the gene matches. Germline CDR1 is SGHTA and CDR2 is FQGNSA. CDR3 length: 17 residues. The CDR3: CASSPPWGGRAPGELFF. For the CDR3, the DNA is TGTGCCAGCAGCCCGCCATGGGGCGGGAGGGCCCCCGGGGAGCTGTTTTTT.

In this sample, this clone turned up once. This chain connects TRBV3-1 (or the pseudogene TRBV3-2) to TRBJ1-5; TRBD1 is a possible D gene (5 bases). V gave up 0 bases and J gave up 9 bases, with 12 bases separating them. Germline lookup yields CDR1 LGHDT and CDR2 YNNKEL (reference sequence). This CDR3 comprises 14 residues. The chain's CDR3 is CASSQDSGGRPQHF. The CDR3 coding sequence is TGTGCCAGCAGCCAAGATAGCGGGGGAAGGCCCCAGCATTTT.

V usage is TRBV2 and J usage is TRBJ2-7; the match to TRBD2 covers 7 bases. This CDR3 is built from 16 residues. The germline V gene has CDR1 SNHLY and CDR2 FYNNEI. Trimming cost V 2 bases and J 3 bases; bases outside gene matches: 10. CDR3: CASSETGWEGYYEQYF. For the CDR3, the DNA is TGTGCCAGCAGTGAAACGGGGTGGGAGGGTTACTACGAGCAGTACTTC. The variable domain in full, completed from reference TRBV2 and TRBJ2-7, reads EPEVTQTPSHQVTQMGQEVILRCVPISNHLYFYWYRQILGQKVEFLVSFYNNEISEKSEIFDDQFSVERPDGSNFTLKIRSTKLEDSAMYFCASSETGWEGYYEQYFGPGTRLTVT.

The rearrangement links TRBV7-9 to TRBJ1-4; no clear D gene. Trimming removed 3 bases at V and 2 bases at J, with 13 bases between. The CDR3 extends over 16 amino acids. Germline-derived CDR1 and CDR2 are SEHNR and FQNEAQ (reference sequence). The CDR3 here is CASSFTPGGTNEKLFF. In nucleotides, the CDR3 is TGTGCCAGCAGCTTTACTCCGGGAGGCACTAATGAAAAACTGTTTTTT. Together with reference TRBV7-9 and TRBJ1-4, the CDR3 gives the full variable domain: DTGVSQNPRHKITKRGQNVTFRCDPISEHNRLYWYRQTLGQGPEFLTYFQNEAQLEKSRLLSDRFSAERPKGSFSTLEIQRTEQGDSAMYLCASSFTPGGTNEKLFFGSGTQLSVL.

The chain is built from TRBV30 and TRBJ2-7, with 13 bases aligning to TRBD2. The CDR3 has 13 amino acids. The ends lost 5 bases at V and 6 bases at J; junction bases unmatched: 4. Germline V gene data show CDR1 as GTSNPN and CDR2 as SVGIG (reference sequence). As DNA, the CDR3 is TGTGCCTGGTGGACTAGCGGGAGCGGCGAGCAGTACTTC. This gives the protein CAWWTSGSGEQYF.

CDR3 sequence (DNA): TGCAGCGTTGAAGATCGGTCGGTACTAGCGGGAGTTAAAACGGACAATGAGCAGTTCTTC. Protein sequence: CSVEDRSVLAGVKTDNEQFF. V is TRBV29-1 and J is TRBJ2-1, with TRBD2 identical over 11 bases. Germline values: CDR1 SQVTM, CDR2 ANQGSEA. V was pared by 0 bases and J by 5 bases, with 18 bases of the junction left unmatched. The CDR3 runs to 20 residues.

This CDR3 is CASSEAGQGADTQYF. In DNA form, the CDR3 reads TGTGCCAGCAGTGAAGCCGGACAGGGGGCAGATACGCAGTATTTT. This chain uses TRBV6-4 with TRBJ2-3; 10 bases match TRBD1. In germline, CDR1 is MRHNA, CDR2 SNTAGT. V shed 3 bases, J shed 4 bases, and the junction held 4 bases outside the gene matches. This CDR3 is built from 15 residues.

This sequence joins TRBV19 and TRBJ2-3; no clear D. CDR1 is LNHDA and CDR2 is SQIVND in the germline V gene (reference sequence). V lost 6 bases and J lost 4, with 17 bases in between. The CDR3 sequence is 15 residues long. CDR3 loop: CASRPLKGMPDTQYF. The CDR3 DNA reads TGTGCCAGTAGGCCCTTAAAAGGAATGCCAGATACGCAGTATTTT.

The chain couples TRBV5-1 to TRBJ2-5, with a possible D match to TRBD1 (6 bases). Germline V gives CDR1 SGHRS, CDR2 YFSETQ. The CDR3 loop spans 15 amino acids. The V and J ends lost 3 bases and 6 bases respectively, with 18 bases between them. CDR3 nucleotides: TGCGCCAGCAGCTCCGGGACAAACTTTTTACAGACCCAGTACTTC. Its protein is CASSSGTNFLQTQYF.

The chain is built from TRBV19 and TRBJ1-2; tentative D call: TRBD1 (5 bases). The CDR3 is 14 residues long. Trimming cost V 7 bases and J 8 bases, with 20 bases left between them. Germline loops: CDR1 LNHDA, CDR2 SQIVND (reference sequence). The chain's CDR3 is CASTPGRGPVGYTF. Written as DNA, the CDR3 is TGTGCCAGTACCCCAGGGAGGGGTCCGGTCGGCTACACCTTC.

The chain uses TRBV30 and TRBJ2-7; D is undetermined. The V gene lost 4 bases and the J gene lost 1 base, with 5 bases spanning the gap. The length of the CDR3 is 11 residues. From germline, CDR1 is GTSNPN and CDR2 SVGIG (reference sequence). In DNA, the CDR3 is TGTGCCTGGACTAGTTCCTACGAGCAGTACTTC. Translating gives CAWTSSYEQYF.

V and J are TRBV12-3 or TRBV12-4 and TRBJ2-7; D might be TRBD1 (6 bases). The CDR3 has 13 amino acids. The V and J ends lost 5 bases and 2 bases respectively, with 10 bases between them. CDR3 residues: CASSDRSPYEQYF. The CDR3 region has the DNA TGTGCCAGCAGTGACAGGTCCCCCTACGAGCAGTACTTC.

This chain links TRBV29-1 with TRBJ2-5; D unresolved. Trimming left V 7 bases short and J 4 bases short, with 10 bases between. CDR1 and CDR2 from the germline V gene are SQVTM and ANQGSEA. This CDR3 region has 11 residues. The CDR3 is CSGSGGETQYF. CDR3 bases: TGCAGCGGATCTGGTGGAGAGACCCAGTACTTC.

About this clone itself: This likely came from a read error, as a far larger clone is one base away. The V and J genes are TRBV5-6 and TRBJ1-1; D is unresolved. This CDR3 has 12 amino acids. Germline CDR1 is SGHDT and CDR2 is YYEEEE. The V end lost 2 bases, the J end lost 2 bases, and 4 bases lay between the germline ends. The CDR3 reads CASSFVNTEAFF. In DNA form, the CDR3 reads TGTGCCAGCAGCTTTGTAAACACTGAAGCTTTCTTT.

The CDR3 DNA is TGTGCCAGCAGTTTATCCCTCGGGCAGCCCCAGCATTTT. Its translation: CASSLSLGQPQHF. The V call is TRBV27, the J call TRBJ1-5; no definite D call. Germline V gene lookup returns CDR1 MNHEY and CDR2 SMNVEV (reference sequence). The V gene lost 0 bases and the J gene lost 7 bases, with 7 bases spanning the gap. This CDR3 is built from 13 residues.

The chain combines TRBV7-9 with TRBJ1-4; a possible D gene is TRBD1 (5 bases). CDR1 SEHNR and CDR2 FQNEAQ come from the germline V gene (reference sequence). V gave up 3 bases and J gave up 3 bases, with 11 bases separating them. There are 15 residues in the CDR3. In DNA form, the CDR3 reads TGTGCCAGCAGCTTGGGGGAGGTTGCTAATGAAAAACTGTTTTTT. Translation gives CASSLGEVANEKLFF.

V is TRBV6-5 and J is TRBJ1-5; the D gene is possibly TRBD1 (5 bases). The CDR3 sequence is 14 residues long. The V gene lost 3 bases and the J gene lost 4 bases, with 10 bases spanning the gap. Germline CDR1 and CDR2: MNHEY and SVGAGI. Written as DNA, the CDR3 is TGTGCCAGCAGTTATAGACAGAGTAATCAGCCCCAGCATTTT. Amino acids: CASSYRQSNQPQHF.

The gene calls are TRBV15 and TRBJ1-5; no firm D call. The CDR3 runs 12 residues. Trimming removed 1 base at V and 4 bases at J, with 2 bases between. From germline, CDR1 is LNHNV and CDR2 YYDKDF (reference sequence). The CDR3 nucleotides are TGTGCCACCAGCAGAGCTAATCAGCCCCAGCATTTT. Protein sequence: CATSRANQPQHF.

V and J are TRBV5-5 and TRBJ2-7; 10 bases line up with TRBD2. The trim removed 4 bases at V and 12 bases at J, leaving 16 bases unmatched. There are 15 residues in the CDR3. Germline CDR1 reads SGHKS; CDR2 reads YYEKEE (reference sequence). In nucleotides, the CDR3 is TGTGCCAGCAGCGTCGTGGATAGCGGGGGGCCTCAGCCGTACTTC. Protein product: CASSVVDSGGPQPYF.

This sequence joins TRBV28 and TRBJ2-5; no clear D gene. This CDR3 is 12 amino acids long. Trimming stripped 3 bases from V and 7 bases from J, with 9 bases between. Germline CDR1 and CDR2: MDHEN and SYDVKM. In DNA form, the CDR3 reads TGTGCCAGCAGTTTGAATGTAGGGACCCAGTACTTC. Protein sequence: CASSLNVGTQYF.

The V gene is TRBV4-3, the J gene TRBJ2-1, with 10 bases aligning to TRBD1. The CDR3 contains 15 residues. The ends lost 4 bases at V and 6 bases at J; junction bases unmatched: 6. Germline CDR1 LGHNA, CDR2 YSLEER. CDR3 in amino acids: CASSPRDRGPNEQFF. DNA of the CDR3: TGCGCCAGCAGCCCCCGGGACAGGGGACCCAATGAGCAGTTCTTC.

With respect to this clone: The same CDR3 also results from other DNA sequences found in this sample. The V gene is TRBV6-1, the J gene TRBJ1-5; D perhaps matches TRBD1 (6 bases). The V end lost 3 bases, the J end lost 7 bases, and 10 bases lay between the germline ends. The CDR3 loop spans 13 amino acids. Germline values: CDR1 MNHNS, CDR2 SASEGT. This CDR3 reads CASSDRGRQPQHF. For the CDR3, the DNA is TGTGCCAGCAGTGACAGGGGAAGGCAGCCCCAGCATTTT.

The chain combines TRBV9 with TRBJ1-6, with a possible D match to TRBD1 (5 bases). Germline CDR1 SGDLS, CDR2 YYNGEE. This CDR3 has 14 amino acids. Trimming removed 3 bases from V and 4 bases from J, with 8 bases in between. CDR3 sequence (DNA): TGTGCCAGCAGCGCTCAGGGATATAATTCACCCCTCCACTTT. This encodes CASSAQGYNSPLHF.